The clone carrying this TCR beta chain was seen many times. The CDR3 is 13 amino acids. V lost 6 bases, J lost 2 bases, and 3 bases stayed unmatched. CDR1 and CDR2 (germline): DFQATT, SNEGSKA (reference sequence). Unique molecular identifiers featured in how the TCRbeta library was prepared. TCRdb ran MiXCR on the PCR reads and lists one entry per CDR3 protein. Among 400,000 to 500,000 distinct CDR3 sequences listed, roughly a tenth were seen once. The data stem from a study of T-cell reconstitution after alpha-beta-depleted transplantation in children. The chain carries TRBV20-1 and TRBJ2-1; 8 bases agree with TRBD2. This TCR was recovered from a human donor who donated a stem cell graft to a child with acute myeloid leukemia. The sample consisted of PBMCs from the stem cell graft donor, taken from the stem cell graft. The DNA of the CDR3 is TGCAGTGCCAGCGGGGGAACCTACAATGAGCAGTTCTTC. Its translation: CSASGGTYNEQFF.